Below, 18 T cell receptor beta chains from the same sample are listed, as sequenced in a study of T cells in Graves' hyperthyroidism and ophthalmopathy. TCR beta CDR3 region amplification was performed from RNA transcripts. Carried out on the TCR CDR3, a first-round RT-PCR used the HTBI primer set. TCRdb re-derived calls from the multiplex PCR reads in MiXCR, one entry per CDR3 protein. The data contain a few hundred thousand distinct CDR3 sequences, 11% to 15% of them singletons. The sequencing input was blood. The origin of the receptors is a middle-aged woman with Graves' hyperthyroidism.

This clonotype has a count of ten or more. The chain is built from TRBV12-3 or TRBV12-4 and TRBJ2-5, with 12 bases that match TRBD2. The V gene end was trimmed by 6 bases and the J gene end by 2 bases; junction bases not matched to a gene: 7. The CDR3 consists of 16 residues. The CDR3, as DNA: TGTGCCAGCAGCCTGACTAGCGGGAGAGGGCAAGAGACCCAGTACTTC. This encodes CASSLTSGRGQETQYF.

This clonotype was seen more than once but under ten times. The chain carries TRBV7-9 and TRBJ2-3, with a tentative D call TRBD2 (6 bases). CDR1 is SEHNR and CDR2 is FQNEAQ in the germline V gene (reference sequence). This CDR3 contains 19 residues. V was trimmed by 5 bases and J by 0 bases, leaving 24 bases between them. The CDR3 bases are TGTGCCAGCAGCCCCCTCGGGAGCGGGTTCCATTCTAGCACAGATACGCAGTATTTT. Translating gives CASSPLGSGFHSSTDTQYF.

This chain links TRBV6-1 with TRBJ1-5, with D possibly TRBD1 on 5 matching bases. The CDR3 consists of 13 residues. V shed 7 bases and J shed 5 bases, with 12 bases lying between them. Germline assignment: CDR1 MNHNS and CDR2 SASEGT. The CDR3: CASTTSGDQPQHF. The CDR3 DNA reads as TGTGCCAGCACTACGTCGGGGGATCAGCCCCAGCATTTT.

The V gene is TRBV5-4, the J gene TRBJ2-3, with 8 bases that match TRBD1. CDR1 is SGHNT and CDR2 is YYREEE in the germline V gene (reference sequence). J was trimmed by 2 bases and V by 4 bases; bases with no gene match: 9. The CDR3 is 16 residues long. DNA of the CDR3: TGTGCCAGCAGCCCCATACAGGGGGTGGACACAGATACGCAGTATTTT. Protein sequence: CASSPIQGVDTDTQYF.

This clonotype was found many times. The CDR3 loop reads CASGLIPGQSYEQYF. The CDR3 DNA is TGTGCCAGCGGACTAATTCCGGGACAGTCCTACGAGCAGTACTTC. The chain carries TRBV27 and TRBJ2-7; weak D call: TRBD1 (7 bases). The CDR3 covers 15 residues. Germline V gene lookup returns CDR1 MNHEY and CDR2 SMNVEV (reference sequence). V shed 8 bases and J shed 1 base, with 18 bases lying between them.

The rearrangement joins TRBV18 to TRBJ1-1; D uncertain. The length of the CDR3 is 12 residues. Per the germline V gene, CDR1 is KGHSH and CDR2 is LQKENI. The V gene lost 1 base and the J gene lost 7 bases, with 7 bases spanning the gap. The CDR3 coding sequence is TGTGCCAGCTCACCACGGGCGATTGAAGCTTTCTTT. Its protein product is CASSPRAIEAFF.

This clonotype was seen a few times. This chain joins TRBV6-2 or TRBV6-3 and TRBJ2-1; 9 bases align to TRBD1. From germline, CDR1 is MNHEY and CDR2 SVGEGT. V trimming: 8 bases; J trimming: 4 bases; junction bases outside the gene matches: 6. The CDR3 covers 14 residues. CDR3 sequence (DNA): TGTGCCAGCCGAACCGGGACAGGGTACAATGAGCAGTTCTTC. Translated: CASRTGTGYNEQFF.

On this clonotype: Without the conserved terminal phenylalanine or tryptophan, this CDR3 likely stems from a read error. The chain joins TRBV10-3 to TRBJ2-7, with 10 positions matching TRBD2. With 4 bases clipped from V and 0 bases from J, the junction kept 3 bases outside the gene matches. The CDR3 contains 15 residues. Germline V CDR1 and CDR2: ENHRY, SYGVKD. The CDR3 sequence: CAISGTSGASYEQYS. In DNA form, the CDR3 reads TGTGCCATCAGTGGTACTAGCGGGGCCTCCTACGAGCAGTACTCC.

This clonotype came up many times. This CDR3 is CASSLEAGTNEKLFF. The DNA of the CDR3 is TGTGCCAGCAGCTTAGAGGCAGGGACTAATGAAAAACTGTTTTTT. The chain recombines TRBV7-2 with TRBJ1-4; perhaps TRBD1 as D (5 bases). This CDR3 is built from 15 residues. Trimming left V 1 base short and J 2 bases short, with 8 bases between. Germline V gene sequence: CDR1 SGHTA, CDR2 FQGNSA.

This clonotype was seen many times. The chain recombines TRBV28 with TRBJ2-7, with TRBD1 matching over 7 bases. The V gene's germline CDR1 is MDHEN and CDR2 SYDVKM. The V and J ends lost 7 bases and 1 base, in that order; junction bases with no gene match: 4. CDR3 length: 13 amino acids. As DNA, the CDR3 is TGTGCCAGCAACAGACAGGGATCCTACGAGCAGTACTTC. Translation gives CASNRQGSYEQYF.

The chain joins TRBV27 to TRBJ1-1, with D possibly TRBD1 on 6 matching bases. The germline V gene has CDR1 MNHEY and CDR2 SMNVEV (reference sequence). Trimming took 5 bases from V and 3 from J, leaving 10 bases between them. The CDR3 totals 13 residues. CDR3 region: CASSINRDTEAFF. The CDR3 bases are TGTGCCAGCAGTATTAACAGGGACACTGAAGCTTTCTTT.

This clonotype has at least ten counts. CDR3 bases: TGTGCCAGCAGTGAAGGGACGAATCAGCCCCAGCATTTT. Its protein is CASSEGTNQPQHF. V gene TRBV2 combines with J gene TRBJ1-5; D remains ambiguous. The CDR3 sequence is 13 residues long. With 1 base removed from V and 4 bases from J, the gap between germline ends came to 5 bases. Germline V CDR1 and CDR2: SNHLY, FYNNEI.

The chain links TRBV20-1 to TRBJ2-1; D uncertain. Trimming pared 6 bases from V and 3 bases from J, leaving 15 bases between. The CDR3 loop spans 14 amino acids. Germline lookup yields CDR1 DFQATT and CDR2 SNEGSKA (reference sequence). CDR3 nucleotide sequence: TGCAGTGCGGCTAGGGCGGCGAGCTACAATGAGCAGTTCTTC. Protein: CSAARAASYNEQFF.

The chain recombines TRBV5-5 with TRBJ2-1, with D possibly being TRBD1 (5 bases). CDR1 is SGHKS, CDR2 YYEKEE, per germline (reference sequence). The CDR3 has 15 residues. Trimming cost V 4 bases and J 4 bases, with 15 bases left between them. CDR3 residues: CASSPQLTAYNEQFF. As DNA, the CDR3 is TGTGCCAGCAGCCCCCAATTGACAGCATACAATGAGCAGTTCTTC.

This clonotype was observed a few times. This rearrangement joins TRBV24-1 to TRBJ2-3, with D unresolved. Per germline, CDR1 KGHDR and CDR2 SFDVKD. The CDR3 has 16 residues. Trimming removed 5 bases at V and 0 bases at J, with 14 bases between. The CDR3 sequence: CATSGRTGTSTDTQYF. The CDR3 nucleotides are TGTGCCACCAGTGGCCGAACGGGCACTAGCACAGATACGCAGTATTTT.

The rearrangement links TRBV19 to TRBJ2-5; D is uncertain. The germline V gene encodes CDR1 LNHDA and CDR2 SQIVND (reference sequence). Trimming left V 6 bases short and J 0 bases short, with 14 bases between. The CDR3 totals 15 residues. The CDR3, as DNA: TGTGCCAGTAGCAAGGGTACCGAGTACCAAGAGACCCAGTACTTC. Its protein is CASSKGTEYQETQYF. Combining the CDR3 with reference TRBV19 and TRBJ2-5 gives the whole variable domain DGGITQSPKYLFRKEGQNVTLSCEQNLNHDAMYWYRQDPGQGLRLIYYSQIVNDFQKGDIAEGYSVSREKKESFPLTVTSAQKNPTAFYLCASSKGTEYQETQYFGPGTRLLVL.

This clonotype was counted ten times or more. CDR3 DNA sequence: TGTGCCAGCCGACCGGGACCCCCGAGGGAGACCCAGTACTTC. Protein product: CASRPGPPRETQYF. V is TRBV28 and J is TRBJ2-5, with D possibly being TRBD1 or TRBD2 (5 bases each). The germline gives CDR1 MDHEN, CDR2 SYDVKM. The germline V and J ends were trimmed by 8 bases and 5 bases, with 18 bases remaining between them. The CDR3 is 14 amino acids.

This clonotype was recorded at least ten times. J is TRBJ2-5 and V is TRBV7-2, with TRBD2 matching over 8 bases. The CDR3 has 15 amino acids. Germline V gene sequence: CDR1 SGHTA, CDR2 FQGNSA. J was trimmed by 3 bases and V by 6 bases; bases with no gene match: 9. In DNA form, the CDR3 reads TGTGCCAGCAGACGAACGCGGGAGGCCAAAGAGACCCAGTACTTC. Its translation: CASRRTREAKETQYF.